This TCR beta chain stems from a study of T-cell memory formation after mild COVID-19. This CDR3 is 17 amino acids long. Of note for this clonotype: The junction departs from the called germline gene at one end, perhaps through a read error.

TCRdb re-called the 5' RACE reads with MiXCR, one entry per CDR3 protein. This table has around 530,000 distinct CDR3 sequences, roughly 21% appearing once. This clonotype was obtained from an adult woman who had mild COVID-19 (a few samples of this study predate the infection). Cell type and time point are not known. Specimen: PBMCs or a T cell subset sorted from them (not recorded which). The chain uses TRBV12-3 or TRBV12-4 and TRBJ2-6, with D maybe TRBD2 (6 bases). CDR3 nucleotides: TGTGCCAGCAGGGGAGGTGGTAGGGGCTCTGGGGCCACCGTCCTGACTTTC. Its protein is CASRGGGRGSGATVLTF.